This section outlines one T cell receptor (beta chain) sequence together with its context. No antigen is known for it. PCR involved 60 Vbeta and 13 Jbeta primers. Only in-frame clones appear in the TCRdb table, and some are missing; sequencing was by immunoSEQ multiplex PCR. This sample has about 150,000 clones, with over 70% found just once. The CDR3 extends over 15 amino acids. The germline V and J ends were trimmed by 6 bases and 4 bases, with 16 bases remaining between them. Looked up from germline, CDR1 is SGHDT and CDR2 is YYEEEE. The entry originates in a study of cytomegalovirus exposure and HLA in healthy donors. Turning to the study itself: Early release data held 75 million to 100 million unique TCRs from HLA-typed donors. Whole-study findings and limits: It was assumed in the presence/absence analyses that sequencing depth was roughly uniform across donors. In an earlier analysis, about 90% or about 30%: the productive usage of most TCR beta V segments.

At sampling all donors were nominally healthy, likely with unrecorded immune exposures. This chain connects TRBV5-6 to TRBJ1-4; D ambiguous. Input material: PBMCs. This TCR was recovered from a male donor in good health and CMV-seronegative. CDR3 loop: CASTHHKEYNEKLFF. The CDR3 DNA follows: TGTGCCAGCACCCATCATAAGGAGTATAATGAAAAACTGTTTTTT.